The subject of this entry is one TCR beta chain. Its specificity is unknown. This CDR3 is built from 15 residues. V was clipped by 4 bases and J by 0 bases, with 12 bases between them. Germline V CDR1 and CDR2: SGDLS, YYNGEE. The sample is drawn from a study of OX40 agonist ivuxolimab in advanced cancers. Overall study context: Patients were roughly 83% male with ages roughly 20 to 85, mean about 54. Prior checkpoint blockade (anti-PD-1, anti-PD-L1 or anti-CTLA-4) was permitted; approximately 40% had it.

Regarding the study as a whole: On average, CD8+ T cells showed a greater number of expanded clones than CD4+.

The table came from immunoSEQ multiplex PCR; TCRdb's copy has only in-frame clones and leaves some out. The sample lists around 18,000 clones; just under 75% were seen once. Autoimmune disease history or systemic immunosuppression was exclusionary. The sequenced sample was CD4+ or CD8+ T cells sorted from blood, obtained in a trial of the OX40 agonist ivuxolimab. The TCR originated in an adult with an advanced solid tumor such as melanoma, head and neck, liver or kidney cancer. The gene calls are TRBV9 and TRBJ2-3; D is perhaps TRBD2 (6 bases). CDR3 bases: TGTGCCAGCAGCATACGGACTACAAGCACAGATACGCAGTATTTT. Translating it yields CASSIRTTSTDTQYF. Supplemented by reference TRBV9 and TRBJ2-3, the full variable domain reads DSGVTQTPKHLITATGQRVTLRCSPRSGDLSVYWYQQSLDQGLQFLIQYYNGEERAKGNILERFSAQQFPDLHSELNLSSLELGDSALYFCASSIRTTSTDTQYFGPGTRLTVL.